The 21 T cell receptor beta chains presented below share a single source sample, sequenced in a study of cytotoxic CD8 clonotypes in ibrutinib-treated CLL (dated by TCRdb to the early 2020s). To prepare the library, the immunoSEQ multiplex PCR assay was applied. TCRdb took over this immuneACCESS table, retaining in-frame rearrangements with V and J assigned. Such tables are incomplete; in checked studies, under half of the missing clones stem from an unresolved V gene, and the remainder is unexplained. The sample table shows under 300,000 clones, and 70% are seen once. 15% to 19% of the sample comes from the top ten. The sample's time point label, decoded: 24 months on ibrutinib. Sequences were derived from PBMCs, sampled after 24 months of ibrutinib treatment. Receptors were obtained from a human donor with chronic lymphocytic leukemia.

The V gene is TRBV5-4, the J gene TRBJ2-2; 10 bases align to TRBD2. V shed 2 bases, J shed 7 bases, and the junction held 5 bases outside the gene matches. Germline V CDR1 and CDR2: SGHNT, YYREEE (reference sequence). The CDR3 is 15 residues long. The CDR3 loop reads CASSFSLAGGGELFF. In nucleotides, the CDR3 is TGTGCCAGCAGCTTTTCGTTAGCGGGAGGCGGGGAGCTGTTTTTT.

The count of this clone is one. V and J are TRBV27 and TRBJ2-1; tentative D call: TRBD1 (7 bases). Trimming removed 5 bases at V and 2 bases at J, with 13 bases between. The CDR3 sequence is 15 residues long. Germline assignment: CDR1 MNHEY and CDR2 SMNVEV (reference sequence). The CDR3 spells CASSTSGGTYNEQFF. The CDR3 DNA sequence: TGTGCCAGCAGTACCTCAGGGGGGACCTACAATGAGCAGTTCTTC.

The chain is built from TRBV9 and TRBJ2-3; D is unclear. This CDR3 comprises 14 residues. The V end was cut by 6 bases, the J end by 1 base, with 12 bases between. Germline V gene lookup returns CDR1 SGDLS and CDR2 YYNGEE. CDR3 sequence (DNA): TGTGCCAGCACTCGGCAGGACCGCACAGATACGCAGTATTTT. It specifies CASTRQDRTDTQYF.

The chain joins TRBV6-5 to TRBJ2-7; either TRBD1 or TRBD2 may supply D (5 bases each). V lost 0 bases and J lost 6, with 15 bases in between. Germline CDR1 reads MNHEY; CDR2 reads SVGAGI. The CDR3 loop spans 15 amino acids. The CDR3 DNA sequence: TGTGCCAGCAGTTACTCGACTTACGGGACCGGCGAGCAGTACTTC. It codes for CASSYSTYGTGEQYF.

The rearrangement uses TRBV6-1 and TRBJ1-5; D perhaps matches TRBD1 (5 bases). The V and J ends lost 6 bases and 2 bases respectively, with 14 bases between them. The CDR3 is 15 amino acids. The germline gives CDR1 MNHNS, CDR2 SASEGT. The CDR3 loop reads CASSKGTVGNQPQHF. CDR3 sequence (DNA): TGTGCCAGCAGCAAGGGGACGGTCGGCAATCAGCCCCAGCATTTT.

There are a few counts of this clone. The chain joins TRBV28 to TRBJ1-2; no definite D call. CDR3 length: 16 amino acids. The V end lost 2 bases, the J end lost 4 bases, and 17 bases lay between the germline ends. Germline V CDR1 and CDR2: MDHEN, SYDVKM. The CDR3 sequence: CASSLRDVFQSYGYTF. The CDR3 DNA reads as TGTGCCAGCAGTTTACGGGATGTCTTCCAGAGCTATGGCTACACCTTC.

This chain connects TRBV18 to TRBJ1-5, with D unresolved. The CDR3 totals 13 residues. CDR1 and CDR2 from the germline V gene are KGHSH and LQKENI. V dropped 2 bases and J dropped 3 bases, with 5 bases sitting between them. CDR3 coding DNA: TGTGCCAGCTCACCATCAACCAATCAGCCCCAGCATTTT. Protein product: CASSPSTNQPQHF.

The rearrangement links TRBV11-2 to TRBJ1-5; no definite D call. The CDR3 is made up of 13 amino acids. V lost 0 bases to trimming and J lost 7 bases, with 7 bases between them. Germline CDR1 reads SGHAT; CDR2 reads FQNNGV. CDR3 region: CASSLEISQPQHF. As DNA, the CDR3 is TGTGCCAGCAGCTTAGAGATCAGCCAGCCCCAGCATTTT.

This chain links TRBV7-2 with TRBJ1-1; D is undetermined. Per germline, CDR1 SGHTA and CDR2 FQGNSA. The CDR3 contains 11 residues. V lost 3 bases and J 5 bases, leaving 4 bases between the germline ends. CDR3: CASSFLTEAFF. In DNA, the CDR3 is TGTGCCAGCAGCTTCTTAACTGAAGCTTTCTTT.

The V call is TRBV7-9, the J call TRBJ1-1; D gene unclear. Trimming shortened V by 2 bases and J by 3 bases, and 13 bases separated the two germline ends. CDR3 length: 15 amino acids. Germline V gives CDR1 SEHNR, CDR2 FQNEAQ (reference sequence). CDR3 loop: CASSLYKGPDTEAFF. The CDR3 bases are TGTGCCAGCAGCTTATATAAAGGGCCGGACACTGAAGCTTTCTTT.

This chain links TRBV6-5 with TRBJ2-1, with D perhaps being TRBD1 or TRBD2 (6 bases each). Trimming pared 6 bases from V and 7 bases from J, leaving 13 bases between. CDR1 is MNHEY, CDR2 SVGAGI, per germline. There are 13 residues in the CDR3. The CDR3 region has the DNA TGTGCCAGCAGAAGGGGGGAAAGGAATGAGCAGTTCTTC. This translates into CASRRGERNEQFF.

The rearrangement joins TRBV7-3 to TRBJ2-7; TRBD2 agrees at 7 bases. CDR3 length: 14 residues. After removal of 5 bases from V and 2 bases from J, the junction contained 6 bases not matched to a gene. From germline, CDR1 is SGHTA and CDR2 FQGTGA. The CDR3 region has the DNA TGTGCCAGCAGCCCCCAGGGAGGGCCCTACGAGCAGTACTTC. This gives the protein CASSPQGGPYEQYF.

This CDR3 reads CASSMAGILYNEQFF. The CDR3 DNA sequence: TGTGCCAGTAGTATGGCGGGGATCCTCTACAATGAGCAGTTCTTC. The rearrangement uses TRBV19 and TRBJ2-1; D may be TRBD2 (6 bases). The CDR3 runs 15 residues. V was cut by 3 bases and J by 3 bases, with 12 bases left in between. In germline, CDR1 is LNHDA, CDR2 SQIVND (reference sequence).

Only one count was recorded for this clone. The rearrangement joins TRBV19 to TRBJ2-1; D is perhaps TRBD2 (6 bases). V was pared by 1 base and J by 9 bases, with 16 bases between. The germline V gene encodes CDR1 LNHDA and CDR2 SQIVND (reference sequence). The CDR3 is made up of 15 amino acids. The CDR3 DNA reads as TGTGCCAGTAGTATAGGGGCAACTAGCAGGGCTGAGCAGTTCTTC. This codes for CASSIGATSRAEQFF.

The genes are TRBV10-3 and TRBJ1-5; 7 nucleotides agree with TRBD1. J was trimmed by 5 bases and V by 0 bases; bases with no gene match: 7. This CDR3 spans 16 amino acids. In germline, CDR1 is ENHRY, CDR2 SYGVKD. The CDR3, as DNA: TGTGCCATCAGTGAGTCGATAGGACAGGATGATCAGCCCCAGCATTTT. Its protein is CAISESIGQDDQPQHF.

The chain links TRBV27 to TRBJ2-1, with TRBD1 matching over 7 bases. J was trimmed by 5 bases and V by 8 bases; bases with no gene match: 6. This CDR3 is 13 amino acids long. CDR1 MNHEY and CDR2 SMNVEV come from the germline V gene (reference sequence). CDR3 nucleotides: TGTGCCAGCTCCTACAGGGGCGACAATGAGCAGTTCTTC. Translation: CASSYRGDNEQFF.

The V gene is TRBV27, the J gene TRBJ2-6, with D hard to call. Trimming pared 6 bases from V and 0 bases from J, leaving 12 bases between. Per the germline V gene, CDR1 is MNHEY and CDR2 is SMNVEV (reference sequence). The CDR3 length is 16 residues. The CDR3 region has the DNA TGTGCCAGCAGCTATCGCCTTATCTCTGGGGCCAACGTCCTGACTTTC. Translated, it gives CASSYRLISGANVLTF.

The chain couples TRBV6-5 to TRBJ2-3, with D unclear. Trimming removed 5 bases from V and 8 bases from J, with 17 bases in between. Per germline, CDR1 MNHEY and CDR2 SVGAGI. The CDR3 loop spans 14 amino acids. The CDR3 reads CASSPAVPRGTQYF. CDR3 nucleotide sequence: TGTGCCAGCAGTCCAGCCGTACCCAGAGGTACGCAGTATTTT.

The chain employs TRBV11-1 and TRBJ2-2; 10 nucleotides align to TRBD2. The CDR3 length is 15 residues. Losses at the gene ends were 5 bases for V and 6 bases for J; bases not matched to a gene: 6. Germline CDR1 SGHAT, CDR2 FQDESV (reference sequence). In DNA, the CDR3 is TGTGCCAGCAGCCCTAGAGCGGGAGGGGCCGGGGAGCTGTTTTTT. Its protein is CASSPRAGGAGELFF.

This clone was seen a handful of times. The chain joins TRBV4-3 to TRBJ1-3, with a possible D match to TRBD1 (5 bases). The CDR3 length is 15 residues. From germline, CDR1 is LGHNA and CDR2 YSLEER. Trimming shortened V by 0 bases and J by 3 bases, and 9 bases separated the two germline ends. CDR3 nucleotides: TGCGCCAGCAGCCAAGAATCGGGGGGTGGAAACACCATATATTTT. Amino acids: CASSQESGGGNTIYF.

This clone occurred a few times. The chain couples TRBV6-5 to TRBJ2-7; the match to TRBD2 covers 9 bases. After removal of 0 bases from V and 2 bases from J, the junction contained 2 bases not matched to a gene. This CDR3 contains 15 residues. Germline loops: CDR1 MNHEY, CDR2 SVGAGI. DNA of the CDR3: TGTGCCAGCAGTTACTCGGTAGCGGGGGCCTACGAGCAGTACTTC. It translates to CASSYSVAGAYEQYF.